A single sample gave rise to the 9 T cell receptor beta chains below, sequenced in a study of cytomegalovirus exposure and HLA in healthy donors. The PCR ran on 60 Vbeta and 13 Jbeta primers. Measured with immunoSEQ multiplex PCR; TCRdb has only the in-frame clones, and not every one. Seen here are about 100,000 clones, roughly four fifths observed once, and the top ten hold roughly a tenth. The sample was PBMCs. The receptors were sampled from a man aged 45 to 65 in good health and CMV-seronegative.

The V and J genes are TRBV10-2 and TRBJ2-1; 11 positions agree with TRBD2. Germline CDR1 and CDR2: WSHSY and SAAADI. V lost 3 bases and J lost 8; bases outside the gene matches: 9. The CDR3 consists of 16 residues. The CDR3: CASSEILAGDVDEQFF. CDR3 nucleotide sequence: TGCGCCAGCAGTGAAATACTAGCGGGAGATGTCGATGAGCAGTTCTTC.

This chain connects TRBV20-1 to TRBJ2-7; no firm D call. The CDR3 has 11 amino acids. Trimming pared 2 bases from V and 6 bases from J, leaving 8 bases between. Per germline, CDR1 DFQATT and CDR2 SNEGSKA (reference sequence). This chain's CDR3 is CSARHSLEQYF. CDR3 bases: TGCAGTGCTAGACACAGCCTCGAGCAGTACTTC.

Turning to this clone: The junction differs from germline at one of its ends, possibly a read error. Other DNA sequences from this sample encode an identical CDR3 as well. This chain's CDR3 is CASSVAGNEAGETQYF. For the CDR3, the DNA is TGTGCCAGCAGTGTAGCAGGGAATGAGGCGGGGGAGACCCAGTACTTC. V is TRBV9 and J is TRBJ2-5; D is perhaps TRBD2 (6 bases). Germline CDR1 and CDR2: SGDLS and YYNGEE. The CDR3 covers 16 residues. Full variable domain (remainder filled in from reference TRBV9 and TRBJ2-5): DSGVTQTPKHLITATGQRVTLRCSPRSGDLSVYWYQQSLDQGLQFLIQYYNGEERAKGNILERFSAQQFPDLHSELNLSSLELGDSALYFCASSVAGNEAGETQYFGPGTRLLVL.

The chain carries TRBV19 and TRBJ2-1, with 9 bases identical to TRBD1. The germline V gene has CDR1 LNHDA and CDR2 SQIVND (reference sequence). The CDR3 has 14 amino acids. V dropped 5 bases and J dropped 7; count of bases not matched to a gene: 6. CDR3 sequence reads: CASSARTGENEQFF. CDR3 DNA sequence: TGTGCCAGTAGTGCAAGGACAGGGGAAAATGAGCAGTTCTTC. Full variable domain (outside the CDR3, taken from reference TRBV19 and TRBJ2-1): DGGITQSPKYLFRKEGQNVTLSCEQNLNHDAMYWYRQDPGQGLRLIYYSQIVNDFQKGDIAEGYSVSREKKESFPLTVTSAQKNPTAFYLCASSARTGENEQFFGPGTRLTVL.

The rearrangement links TRBV7-8 to TRBJ1-3; D is perhaps TRBD1 (6 bases). Germline V lookup: CDR1 SGHVS, CDR2 FQNEAQ. This CDR3 is built from 20 residues. Trimming pared 2 bases from V and 4 bases from J, leaving 27 bases between. The DNA of the CDR3 is TGTGCCAGCAGCTTAAGGCTCTCGACAGCTAAAACAGGGCCGGGAAACACCATATATTTT. Protein product: CASSLRLSTAKTGPGNTIYF. Full variable domain (remainder filled in from reference TRBV7-8 and TRBJ1-3): GAGVSQSPRYKVAKRGQDVALRCDPISGHVSLFWYQQALGQGPEFLTYFQNEAQLDKSGLPSDRFFAERPEGSVSTLKIQRTQQEDSAVYLCASSLRLSTAKTGPGNTIYFGEGSWLTVV.

This chain links TRBV6-5 with TRBJ2-1; D gene ambiguous. Germline CDR1 MNHEY, CDR2 SVGAGI. The CDR3 has 16 residues. V shed 0 bases and J shed 0 bases, with 9 bases lying between them. This CDR3 is CASSYSKPSSYNEQFF. The CDR3 region has the DNA TGTGCCAGCAGTTACTCGAAGCCTAGCTCCTACAATGAGCAGTTCTTC.

There are a few counts of this clone. The CDR3 protein is CASSQAQGFASPAFF. The CDR3 DNA reads TGCGCCAGCAGCCAAGCCCAGGGGTTCGCCTCCCCAGCTTTCTTT. The chain carries TRBV4-1 and TRBJ1-1; possibly TRBD1 for D (6 bases). The CDR3 spans 15 residues. V shed 1 base and J shed 10 bases, with 19 bases lying between them. Germline assignment: CDR1 MGHRA and CDR2 YSYEKL.

The V gene is TRBV10-2, the J gene TRBJ1-2; 7 positions match TRBD1. Losses at the gene ends were 7 bases for V and 4 bases for J; bases not matched to a gene: 15. CDR3 length: 16 amino acids. Germline loops: CDR1 WSHSY, CDR2 SAAADI. The chain's CDR3 is CASTGRGGGDGYGYTF. CDR3 in DNA: TGCGCCAGCACCGGGCGAGGAGGGGGCGATGGCTATGGCTACACCTTC.

The chain has TRBV5-4 and TRBJ1-1; D is ambiguous. The ends were cut back, 2 bases at V and 6 bases at J, with 8 bases in the middle. There are 12 residues in the CDR3. CDR1 and CDR2 (germline): SGHNT, YYREEE (reference sequence). In DNA, the CDR3 is TGTGCCAGCAGCTTCCTGCGGGCTGAAGCTTTCTTT. Amino acid sequence: CASSFLRAEAFF.